What follows is one T cell receptor (beta chain) and its context. One end of the junction fails to match germline, which may point to a read error. Germline CDR1 SGHDT, CDR2 YYEEEE. The CDR3 totals 15 residues. This record belongs to a study of cytomegalovirus exposure and HLA in healthy donors. The PCR employed 60 Vbeta primers together with 13 Jbeta primers. Assay: immunoSEQ multiplex PCR; the TCRdb copy retains only in-frame clones and omits some. The table includes approximately 160,000 clones, approximately 72% detected once. Sequencing input: PBMCs. The receptor comes from a man between 45 and 60 years old in good health and CMV-seronegative. The rearrangement uses TRBV5-6 and TRBJ1-5, with D possibly being TRBD1 (5 bases). CDR3 DNA sequence: TGTGCCAGCAGTTTGGGACTTAATAGCAATCAGCCCCAGCATTTT. Its protein is CASSLGLNSNQPQHF.